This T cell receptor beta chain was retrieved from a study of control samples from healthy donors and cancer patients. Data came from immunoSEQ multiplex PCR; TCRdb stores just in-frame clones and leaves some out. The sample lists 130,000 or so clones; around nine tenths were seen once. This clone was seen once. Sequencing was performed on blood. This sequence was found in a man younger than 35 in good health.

The CDR3 DNA follows: TGTGCCAGCAGTTTAAGTCCAGGGGCGGAGCAGTTCTTC. This encodes CASSLSPGAEQFF. The chain combines TRBV27 with TRBJ2-1, with a possible D match to TRBD1 (6 bases). Germline CDR1 MNHEY, CDR2 SMNVEV (reference sequence). V dropped 2 bases and J dropped 10 bases, with 12 bases sitting between them. CDR3 length: 13 amino acids.